The entry below describes one T cell receptor beta chain. The target antigen is unknown. This sample is part of a study of STAT3 mutations in large granular lymphocyte leukemia. General study points: A small but highly pathogenic clone may have been missed. In about 35% of the 18 patients, new TCR clonotypes emerged after therapy. Every T-cell large granular lymphocyte leukemia patient had at least one immunodominant TCR beta clonotype. Sampling intervals varied between patients and samples.

This CDR3 contains 13 residues. V lost 10 bases to trimming and J lost 5 bases; unmatched junction nucleotides: 8. Germline CDR1 MGHDK, CDR2 SYGVNS. Average productive template count per sample was some 44,000. The data were produced by immunoSEQ multiplex PCR, yet TCRdb's version contains in-frame clones alone and is incomplete. The profile shows around 17,000 clones, about four fifths of them singletons. The sequencing input was peripheral blood mononuclear cells. The sequence came from a man in his fifties with T-cell large granular lymphocyte leukemia. Some clones in this sample may be carry-over from other donors' samples. The chain links TRBV25-1 to TRBJ2-5; 9 nucleotides agree with TRBD1. As DNA, the CDR3 is TGTGCCACCGCACAGGGGGCACGGGAGACCCAGTACTTC. Its translation is CATAQGARETQYF.